The 18 T cell receptor beta chains given below trace back to one sample, sequenced in a study of blood T cell repertoires in COVID-19. Clones were sequenced by immunoSEQ multiplex PCR, and TCRdb holds only the in-frame ones, with some missing. Seen here are around 59,000 clones, approximately 90% observed once, and the top ten hold 1.4%. The sequenced sample consisted of peripheral blood. Receptor source: a man between 60 and 75 years old with acute or convalescent COVID-19.

This rearrangement joins TRBV30 to TRBJ2-1; D may be TRBD1 (5 bases). This CDR3 region has 16 residues. Germline V CDR1 and CDR2: GTSNPN, SVGIG (reference sequence). Deletions cut 4 bases from V and 0 bases from J, with 16 bases between. This CDR3 reads CAWTDPRASSYNEQFF. For the CDR3, the DNA is TGTGCCTGGACCGACCCCAGGGCGAGCTCCTACAATGAGCAGTTCTTC. The full variable domain, completed using reference TRBV30 and TRBJ2-1, is SQTIHQWPATLVQPVGSPLSLECTVEGTSNPNLYWYRQAAGRGLQLLFYSVGIGQISSEVPQNLSASRPQDRQFILSSKKLLLSDSGFYLCAWTDPRASSYNEQFFGPGTRLTVL.

This clone was picked up one time. This chain connects TRBV11-3 to TRBJ2-3; possibly TRBD1 for D (6 bases). V was trimmed by 5 bases and J by 2 bases, leaving 14 bases between them. The CDR3 loop spans 15 amino acids. In germline, CDR1 is SGHNT, CDR2 YENEEA. For the CDR3, the DNA is TGTGCCAGCAGCCCCCTGCAGGGGATCACAGATACGCAGTATTTT. Protein: CASSPLQGITDTQYF.

The J gene is TRBJ2-3, the V gene TRBV28; D uncertain. Trimming left V 5 bases short and J 1 base short, with 10 bases between. CDR3 size: 14 residues. Germline V gene sequence: CDR1 MDHEN, CDR2 SYDVKM. The CDR3 is CASSPPSGTDTQYF. The CDR3 region has the DNA TGTGCCAGCAGTCCCCCGTCTGGCACAGATACGCAGTATTTT.

This clone came up once. The V call is TRBV10-3, the J call TRBJ2-1; 7 nucleotides agree with TRBD2. V gave up 2 bases and J gave up 3 bases; unmatched junction bases: 7. CDR3 length equals 16 residues. Germline V CDR1 and CDR2: ENHRY, SYGVKD. In DNA, the CDR3 is TGTGCCATCAGTGAGACGTGGGAGGGCCTCTACAATGAGCAGTTCTTC. Translated: CAISETWEGLYNEQFF.

The CDR3 nucleotides read TGTGCCAGTAGTAGGGGCTGGGAGCAGGGGGGCGATCAGCCCCAGCATTTT. Its protein is CASSRGWEQGGDQPQHF. J is TRBJ1-5 and V is TRBV19; 7 bases match TRBD1. Germline V CDR1 and CDR2: LNHDA, SQIVND (reference sequence). The length of the CDR3 is 17 residues. Trimming took 4 bases from V and 5 from J; bases not matched to a gene: 14.

V gene TRBV28 combines with J gene TRBJ1-6; perhaps TRBD1 as D (5 bases). The CDR3 extends over 14 amino acids. V gave up 2 bases and J gave up 14 bases, with 16 bases separating them. Germline CDR1 and CDR2: MDHEN and SYDVKM. CDR3 nucleotide sequence: TGTGCCAGCAGTTTAACAGGCCCAAGTATCACCCTCCACTTT. Translation gives CASSLTGPSITLHF.

V gene TRBV3-1 (or the pseudogene TRBV3-2) combines with J gene TRBJ2-2; the match to TRBD1 covers 7 bases. Germline assignment: CDR1 LGHDT and CDR2 YNNKEL (reference sequence). The ends lost 0 bases at V and 4 bases at J; junction bases unmatched: 17. The CDR3 contains 20 residues. The CDR3 nucleotides are TGTGCCAGCAGCCAAGACAGGGACAGAAAGGTCCGACCCATCACCGGGGAGCTGTTTTTT. This gives the protein CASSQDRDRKVRPITGELFF.

The CDR3 loop reads CASSLRYPESKNIQYF. The CDR3 bases are TGTGCCAGCAGTTTAAGATACCCGGAGAGCAAAAACATTCAGTACTTC. This chain joins TRBV28 and TRBJ2-4; D is uncertain. The V gene's germline CDR1 is MDHEN and CDR2 SYDVKM. Trimming shortened V by 2 bases and J by 3 bases, and 14 bases separated the two germline ends. The CDR3 runs to 16 residues.

The chain is built from TRBV19 and TRBJ1-4; maybe TRBD1 (5 bases). Trimming cost V 3 bases and J 8 bases, with 13 bases left between them. The CDR3 runs 14 residues. Looked up from germline, CDR1 is LNHDA and CDR2 is SQIVND (reference sequence). The CDR3, as DNA: TGTGCCAGTAGTATGATGGGGGGAAACGAAAAACTGTTTTTT. Its translation is CASSMMGGNEKLFF. Full variable domain (remainder filled in from reference TRBV19 and TRBJ1-4): DGGITQSPKYLFRKEGQNVTLSCEQNLNHDAMYWYRQDPGQGLRLIYYSQIVNDFQKGDIAEGYSVSREKKESFPLTVTSAQKNPTAFYLCASSMMGGNEKLFFGSGTQLSVL.

This chain uses TRBV27 with TRBJ1-2, with D perhaps TRBD1 (6 bases). V dropped 6 bases and J dropped 7 bases, with 18 bases sitting between them. Germline V lookup: CDR1 MNHEY, CDR2 SMNVEV (reference sequence). The CDR3 extends over 14 amino acids. The CDR3 nucleotides read TGTGCCAGCAGCTGGTCCAGGGGAGAAGGTGGCTACACCTTC. Translation gives CASSWSRGEGGYTF.

The rearrangement links TRBV7-6 to TRBJ1-4, with D perhaps matching TRBD1 (5 bases). Germline CDR1 is SGHVS and CDR2 is FNYEAQ. With 4 bases removed from V and 4 bases from J, the gap between germline ends came to 16 bases. CDR3 length: 16 amino acids. The CDR3 bases are TGTGCCAGCAGCTCCCTTCCCAGGGTTGTTAATGAAAAACTGTTTTTT. It is translated as CASSSLPRVVNEKLFF.

The genes are TRBV2 and TRBJ2-5, with D tentatively TRBD1 (6 bases). CDR3 size: 13 residues. V shed 4 bases and J shed 5 bases, with 11 bases lying between them. The germline V gene encodes CDR1 SNHLY and CDR2 FYNNEI. This CDR3 is CASSVSTGETQYF. CDR3 DNA: TGTGCCAGCAGTGTGTCCACAGGGGAGACCCAGTACTTC.

The V call is TRBV30, the J call TRBJ1-2; unclear D gene. The germline V gene has CDR1 GTSNPN and CDR2 SVGIG (reference sequence). This CDR3 has 14 residues. Trimming left V 2 bases short and J 4 bases short, with 14 bases between. The CDR3 region has the DNA TGTGCCTGGAGTTCGGACTCTAGGATCTATGGCTACACCTTC. Encoded protein: CAWSSDSRIYGYTF.

The gene calls are TRBV6-2 or TRBV6-3 and TRBJ2-7; 7 bases match TRBD1. Germline V gives CDR1 MNHEY, CDR2 SVGEGT. This CDR3 spans 14 amino acids. J was trimmed by 2 bases and V by 6 bases; bases with no gene match: 7. The CDR3 nucleotides read TGTGCCAGCAGCTCCCCGGGACAGACCTACGAGCAGTACTTC. Translated, it gives CASSSPGQTYEQYF.

The rearrangement uses TRBV28 and TRBJ2-1; tentative D call: TRBD2 (6 bases). The CDR3 covers 16 residues. Per germline, CDR1 MDHEN and CDR2 SYDVKM. With 4 bases removed from V and 6 bases from J, the gap between germline ends came to 19 bases. Written as DNA, the CDR3 is TGTGCCAGCAGTTCGGACCGGGCCCTCGGGGGCAATGAGCAGTTCTTC. It codes for CASSSDRALGGNEQFF.

This chain joins TRBV3-1 (or the pseudogene TRBV3-2) and TRBJ2-3; 10 nucleotides match TRBD2. CDR1 and CDR2 from the germline V gene are LGHDT and YNNKEL (reference sequence). The CDR3 has 16 amino acids. The J segment lost 5 bases and the V segment lost 2 bases, leaving 7 bases of the junction unmatched. The CDR3 coding sequence is TGTGCCAGCAGCCAACTAGCGGGAGCCCCCCAAGATACGCAGTATTTT. Translating gives CASSQLAGAPQDTQYF.

The J gene is TRBJ2-1, the V gene TRBV5-4; TRBD2 agrees at 9 bases. Trimming at V came to 2 bases and at J to 8 bases, leaving 8 bases not matched to a gene. Germline V gives CDR1 SGHNT, CDR2 YYREEE (reference sequence). CDR3 length: 15 residues. The CDR3 sequence: CASSFKASGNDEQFF. As DNA, the CDR3 is TGTGCCAGCAGCTTCAAGGCTAGCGGGAATGATGAGCAGTTCTTC.

This clone was found once. The CDR3 DNA sequence: TGCGCCAGCAGCCCGCATTACGGGACATACAACACTGAAGCTTTCTTT. Protein sequence: CASSPHYGTYNTEAFF. The rearrangement joins TRBV5-1 to TRBJ1-1; TRBD1 is a possible D gene (6 bases). The CDR3 length is 16 residues. From germline, CDR1 is SGHRS and CDR2 YFSETQ. V shed 4 bases and J shed 2 bases, with 18 bases lying between them.